These 20 T cell receptor beta chains were all obtained from the same sample, sequenced in a study of cytomegalovirus exposure and HLA in healthy donors. Amplification used 60 Vbeta primers and 13 Jbeta primers. Only in-frame clones appear in the TCRdb table, and some are missing; sequencing was by immunoSEQ multiplex PCR. Of about 98,000 clones listed, approximately 79% are singletons. Material for sequencing was PBMCs. The receptors come from a male donor in good health and CMV-seronegative.

V gene TRBV28 combines with J gene TRBJ2-7; 7 nucleotides match TRBD1. Looked up from germline, CDR1 is MDHEN and CDR2 is SYDVKM. CDR3 length equals 13 residues. Trimming at V came to 2 bases and at J to 4 bases, leaving 2 bases not matched to a gene. The CDR3 DNA sequence: TGTGCCAGCAGTTTAGGGACAGTTTACGAGCAGTACTTC. Translating it yields CASSLGTVYEQYF. The variable domain in full, with the rest retrieved from reference TRBV28 and TRBJ2-7, is DVKVTQSSRYLVKRTGEKVFLECVQDMDHENMFWYRQDPGLGLRLIYFSYDVKMKEKGDIPEGYSVSREKKERFSLILESASTNQTSMYLCASSLGTVYEQYFGPGTRLTVT.

V and J are TRBV5-1 and TRBJ2-3, with 13 bases fitting TRBD2. The CDR3 loop spans 15 amino acids. The V segment lost 4 bases and the J segment 6 bases; nucleotides outside the gene matches: 5. Germline loops: CDR1 SGHRS, CDR2 YFSETQ. CDR3 residues: CASSRGLAGRDTQYF. Here the CDR3 DNA reads TGCGCCAGCAGCCGGGGACTAGCGGGAAGGGATACGCAGTATTTT. The variable domain in full, completed from reference TRBV5-1 and TRBJ2-3, reads KAGVTQTPRYLIKTRGQQVTLSCSPISGHRSVSWYQQTPGQGLQFLFEYFSETQRNKGNFPGRFSGRQFSNSRSEMNVSTLELGDSALYLCASSRGLAGRDTQYFGPGTRLTVL.

V usage is TRBV21-1 and J usage is TRBJ1-2; the tabulated D call, TRBD1, remains unverified against the DNA. TRBV21-1 is termed a pseudogene. The CDR3 is 17 amino acids. The CDR3 sequence is CASSSPGQGADKDGYTF. The CDR3 nucleotides are TGTGCCAGCAGCTCGCCGGGACAGGGGGCGGATAAGGATGGCTACACCTTC.

This chain uses TRBV28 with TRBJ1-5, with 9 bases lining up with TRBD1. The trim removed 0 bases at V and 1 base at J, leaving 4 bases unmatched. The CDR3 extends over 17 amino acids. Germline-derived CDR1 and CDR2 are MDHEN and SYDVKM. CDR3 nucleotide sequence: TGTGCCAGCAGTTTATGGGGCGGGACAGGGAGCAATCAGCCCCAGCATTTT. This codes for CASSLWGGTGSNQPQHF.

This chain uses TRBV28 with TRBJ1-1; perhaps TRBD1 as D (5 bases). The ends were cut back, 4 bases at V and 0 bases at J, with 15 bases in the middle. The CDR3 extends over 16 amino acids. Per the germline V gene, CDR1 is MDHEN and CDR2 is SYDVKM. In DNA, the CDR3 is TGTGCCAGCAGTTACGACAGTACGATAATGAACACTGAAGCTTTCTTT. Amino acid sequence: CASSYDSTIMNTEAFF.

The chain has TRBV28 and TRBJ2-5; D may be TRBD1 (6 bases). The CDR3 runs 14 residues. The germline V and J ends were trimmed by 5 bases and 0 bases, with 10 bases remaining between them. CDR1 and CDR2 from the germline V gene are MDHEN and SYDVKM. This CDR3 is CASSTRGYQETQYF. The CDR3 coding sequence is TGTGCCAGCAGTACCAGGGGTTACCAAGAGACCCAGTACTTC.

The genes are TRBV11-3 and TRBJ2-5; 7 bases are shared with TRBD2. CDR3 length: 17 residues. The V and J ends lost 1 base and 4 bases, in that order; junction bases with no gene match: 12. Germline V CDR1 and CDR2: SGHNT, YENEEA. CDR3 DNA sequence: TGTGCCAGCAGCTTAGCCAGCGGGGCTACTATGGGAGAGACCCAGTACTTC. Residues: CASSLASGATMGETQYF.

This clone was found a few times. This chain uses TRBV29-1 with TRBJ1-1; the D gene is possibly TRBD1 (5 bases). Germline CDR1 reads SQVTM; CDR2 reads ANQGSEA. Trimming removed 5 bases from V and 3 bases from J, with 7 bases in between. There are 11 residues in the CDR3. CDR3 DNA sequence: TGCAGCGTTCTAGGGGACACTGAAGCTTTCTTT. Translation: CSVLGDTEAFF.

The table lists this clone with a count of one. This rearrangement joins TRBV7-2 to TRBJ1-5; maybe TRBD1 (6 bases). Germline-derived CDR1 and CDR2 are SGHTA and FQGNSA. The CDR3 has 13 amino acids. Trimming removed 4 bases at V and 6 bases at J, with 10 bases between. Here the CDR3 reads CASSSTGLQPQHF. The CDR3 DNA sequence: TGTGCCAGCAGCTCCACAGGGCTTCAGCCCCAGCATTTT.

The V and J genes are TRBV19 and TRBJ1-2; no firm D call. The ends were cut back, 0 bases at V and 3 bases at J, with 5 bases in the middle. Germline V gives CDR1 LNHDA, CDR2 SQIVND (reference sequence). The CDR3 is made up of 13 amino acids. The CDR3 loop reads CASSIDSYYGYTF. The CDR3 bases are TGTGCCAGTAGTATAGACTCCTACTATGGCTACACCTTC.

This chain joins TRBV2 and TRBJ1-5; D possibly corresponds to TRBD1 (5 bases). CDR3 length: 15 amino acids. CDR1 is SNHLY, CDR2 FYNNEI, per germline. V lost 1 base and J lost 7, with 14 bases in between. This CDR3 is CASSEGGREGQPQHF. In nucleotides, the CDR3 is TGTGCCAGCAGTGAAGGAGGCAGGGAAGGGCAGCCCCAGCATTTT. The whole variable domain, filled in from reference TRBV2 and TRBJ1-5, reads EPEVTQTPSHQVTQMGQEVILRCVPISNHLYFYWYRQILGQKVEFLVSFYNNEISEKSEIFDDQFSVERPDGSNFTLKIRSTKLEDSAMYFCASSEGGREGQPQHFGDGTRLSIL.

The V and J genes are TRBV19 and TRBJ1-1; TRBD1 aligns across 8 bases. The CDR3 has 17 residues. The germline V gene encodes CDR1 LNHDA and CDR2 SQIVND (reference sequence). V lost 5 bases, J lost 5 bases, and 16 bases stayed unmatched. The CDR3 loop is CASSFFPGQDAGTEAFF. In DNA form, the CDR3 reads TGTGCCAGTAGTTTTTTCCCGGGACAGGACGCCGGGACTGAAGCTTTCTTT.

V usage is TRBV5-1 and J usage is TRBJ2-2; 9 positions agree with TRBD2. The CDR3 runs to 16 residues. Trimming removed 4 bases from V and 3 bases from J; junction bases left unmatched: 7. CDR1 and CDR2 (germline): SGHRS, YFSETQ. The CDR3 DNA reads TGCGCCAGCAGCCCTAGGTTAGCGGGGGACACCGGGGAGCTGTTTTTT. This sequence encodes CASSPRLAGDTGELFF.

The V and J genes are TRBV5-1 and TRBJ2-7, with TRBD1 matching over 7 bases. This CDR3 is 14 amino acids long. CDR1 and CDR2 from the germline V gene are SGHRS and YFSETQ. V trimming: 1 base; J trimming: 1 base; junction bases outside the gene matches: 2. CDR3 sequence: CASSLTGQSYEQYF. For the CDR3, the DNA is TGCGCCAGCAGCTTGACGGGACAGTCCTACGAGCAGTACTTC.

This clone was found a few times. The chain recombines TRBV21-1 with TRBJ2-7; the DNA was not used to check the table's D call, TRBD2. TRBV21-1 is recorded as a pseudogene. This CDR3 has 15 amino acids. This chain's CDR3 is CASSKSGRSSYEQYF. The CDR3, as DNA: TGTGCCAGCAGCAAAAGCGGAAGGAGCTCCTACGAGCAGTACTTC.

V and J are TRBV19 and TRBJ1-5; possibly TRBD1 for D (5 bases). The CDR3 is 18 residues long. The ends were cut back, 3 bases at V and 2 bases at J, with 20 bases in the middle. Per germline, CDR1 LNHDA and CDR2 SQIVND (reference sequence). The CDR3 protein is CASSILLVDSQGNQPQHF. The CDR3 region has the DNA TGTGCCAGTAGTATCTTGCTAGTTGACAGTCAGGGCAATCAGCCCCAGCATTTT.

This rearrangement joins TRBV7-2 to TRBJ2-5, with D perhaps matching TRBD1 (6 bases). The CDR3 has 15 amino acids. The V and J ends lost 1 base and 4 bases respectively, with 13 bases between them. CDR1 SGHTA and CDR2 FQGNSA come from the germline V gene. CDR3 region: CASSLDPNRAETQYF. The CDR3 DNA is TGTGCCAGCAGCTTAGACCCAAACAGGGCAGAGACCCAGTACTTC. Together with reference TRBV7-2 and TRBJ2-5, the CDR3 gives the full variable domain: GAGVSQSPSNKVTEKGKDVELRCDPISGHTALYWYRQSLGQGLEFLIYFQGNSAPDKSGLPSDRFSAERTGGSVSTLTIQRTQQEDSAVYLCASSLDPNRAETQYFGPGTRLLVL.

V usage is TRBV9 and J usage is TRBJ1-1, with 8 nucleotides matching TRBD1. Germline V gives CDR1 SGDLS, CDR2 YYNGEE. CDR3 length: 13 amino acids. J lost 6 bases, V lost 3 bases, and 4 bases had no gene match. The CDR3 DNA is TGTGCCAGCAGCGAGTCGACAGGGGCTGAAGCTTTCTTT. The encoded protein is CASSESTGAEAFF.

V usage is TRBV7-9 and J usage is TRBJ2-3; tentative D call: TRBD2 (6 bases). The CDR3 spans 14 residues. V dropped 1 base and J dropped 4 bases, with 9 bases sitting between them. Germline V gene sequence: CDR1 SEHNR, CDR2 FQNEAQ (reference sequence). Here the CDR3 reads CASSLGREADTQYF. Here the CDR3 DNA reads TGTGCCAGCAGCTTAGGGAGGGAGGCAGATACGCAGTATTTT.

The V call is TRBV6-1, the J call TRBJ1-6; D gene ambiguous. The V gene's germline CDR1 is MNHNS and CDR2 SASEGT. CDR3 length: 14 residues. Trimming took 2 bases from V and 12 from J, leaving 14 bases between them. The CDR3 loop is CASSELQLPLPLHF. In DNA, the CDR3 is TGTGCCAGCAGTGAACTACAGCTTCCTTTACCCCTCCACTTT.